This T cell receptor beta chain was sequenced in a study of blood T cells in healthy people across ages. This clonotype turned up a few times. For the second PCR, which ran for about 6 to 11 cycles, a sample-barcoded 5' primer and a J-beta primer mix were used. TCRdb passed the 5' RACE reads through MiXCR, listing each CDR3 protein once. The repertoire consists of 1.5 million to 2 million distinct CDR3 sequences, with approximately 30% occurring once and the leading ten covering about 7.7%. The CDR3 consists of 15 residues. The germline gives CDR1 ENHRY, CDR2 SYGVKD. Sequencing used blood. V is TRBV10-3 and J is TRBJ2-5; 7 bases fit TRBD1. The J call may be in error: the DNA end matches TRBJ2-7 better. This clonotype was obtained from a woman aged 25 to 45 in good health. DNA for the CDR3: TGTGCCATCAGTGAGTCGGAACAGGGGAGTTACGAGCAGTACTTC. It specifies CAISESEQGSYEQYF.